A single TCR beta chain is shown here with its context. Per the study methods: Reference gene primer amplification yielded estimated nucleated cell counts. Method: immunoSEQ multiplex PCR; TCRdb's copy keeps in-frame clones and lacks some. The V and J calls and clone size were taken over from that table, and D and trimming were inferred from the DNA. The repertoire has about 100,000 clones, roughly 83% of them found once; the top ten carry roughly 4.4%. This sample was included in a study of blood T cell repertoires in COVID-19. Study at large: Donors in the United States, Italy and Spain gave samples during acute or convalescent COVID-19.

This CDR3 is built from 14 residues. Germline trimming cut 5 bases from V and 15 bases from J; bases unmatched to any gene: 11. The germline V gene has CDR1 SGHTA and CDR2 FQGNSA. Sequenced input: peripheral blood. The TCR was taken from a human donor in a cohort sampled during active COVID-19. The chain combines TRBV7-2 with TRBJ2-1, with 12 bases lining up with TRBD1. Here the CDR3 reads CASSTGQGAPTPFF. The CDR3, as DNA: TGTGCCAGCAGCACGGGACAGGGGGCCCCAACGCCGTTCTTC.